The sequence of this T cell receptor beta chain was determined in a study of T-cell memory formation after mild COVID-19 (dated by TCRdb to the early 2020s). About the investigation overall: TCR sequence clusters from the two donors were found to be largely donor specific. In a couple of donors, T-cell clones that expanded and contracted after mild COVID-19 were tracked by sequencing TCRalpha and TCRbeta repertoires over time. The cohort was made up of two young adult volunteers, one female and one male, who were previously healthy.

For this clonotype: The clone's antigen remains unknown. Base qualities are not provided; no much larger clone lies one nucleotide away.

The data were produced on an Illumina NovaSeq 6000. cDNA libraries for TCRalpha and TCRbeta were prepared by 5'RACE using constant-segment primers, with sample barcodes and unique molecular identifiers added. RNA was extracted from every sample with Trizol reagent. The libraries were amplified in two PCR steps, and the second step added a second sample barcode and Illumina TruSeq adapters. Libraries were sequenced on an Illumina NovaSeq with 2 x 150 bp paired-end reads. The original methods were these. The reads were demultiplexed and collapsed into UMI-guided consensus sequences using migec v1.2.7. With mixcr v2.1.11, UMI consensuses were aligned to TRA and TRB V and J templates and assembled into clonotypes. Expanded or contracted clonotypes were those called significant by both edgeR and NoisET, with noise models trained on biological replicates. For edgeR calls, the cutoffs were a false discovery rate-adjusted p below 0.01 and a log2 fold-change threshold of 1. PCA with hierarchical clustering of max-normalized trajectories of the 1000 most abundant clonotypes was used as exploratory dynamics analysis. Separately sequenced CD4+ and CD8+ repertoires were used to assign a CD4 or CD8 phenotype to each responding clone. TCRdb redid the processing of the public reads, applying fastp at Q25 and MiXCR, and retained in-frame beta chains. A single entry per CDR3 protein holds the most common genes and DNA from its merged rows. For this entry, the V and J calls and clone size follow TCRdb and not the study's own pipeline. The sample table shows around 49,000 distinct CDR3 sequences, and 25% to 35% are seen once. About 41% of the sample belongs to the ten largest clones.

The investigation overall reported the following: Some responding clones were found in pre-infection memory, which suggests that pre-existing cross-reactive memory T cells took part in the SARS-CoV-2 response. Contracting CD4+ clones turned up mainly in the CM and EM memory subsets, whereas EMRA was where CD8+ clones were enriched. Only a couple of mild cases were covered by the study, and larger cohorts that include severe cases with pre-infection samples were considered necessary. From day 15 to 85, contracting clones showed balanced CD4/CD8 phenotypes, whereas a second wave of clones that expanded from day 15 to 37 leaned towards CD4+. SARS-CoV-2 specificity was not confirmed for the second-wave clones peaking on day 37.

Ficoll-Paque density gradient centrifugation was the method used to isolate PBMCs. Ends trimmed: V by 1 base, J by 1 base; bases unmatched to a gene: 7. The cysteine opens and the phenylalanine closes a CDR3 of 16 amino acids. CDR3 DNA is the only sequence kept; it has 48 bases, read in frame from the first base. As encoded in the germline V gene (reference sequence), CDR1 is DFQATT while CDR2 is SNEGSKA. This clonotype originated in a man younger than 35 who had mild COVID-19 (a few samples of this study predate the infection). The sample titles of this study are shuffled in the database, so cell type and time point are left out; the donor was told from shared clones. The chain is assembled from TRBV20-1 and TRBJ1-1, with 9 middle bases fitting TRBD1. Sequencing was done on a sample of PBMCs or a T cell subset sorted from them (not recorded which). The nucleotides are TGCAGTGCTAGAGGGGGACAGGGCAGGGAGAACACTGAAGCTTTCTTT. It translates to CSARGGQGRENTEAFF.